These 18 T cell receptor beta chains were sequenced from one sample in a study of T cells after yellow fever vaccination. MiXCR was run by TCRdb on the 5' RACE reads, yielding one entry per CDR3 protein. The sample carries around 530,000 distinct CDR3 sequences, approximately 16% recorded once. This specimen consisted of PBMCs, obtained about 5 days after the first yellow fever vaccination. The source of these receptors is a man younger than 35 who received the YFV17D yellow fever vaccine.

The V and J genes are TRBV24-1 and TRBJ2-1; 9 bases fit TRBD1. Trimming took 3 bases from V and 6 from J; bases not matched to a gene: 5. The CDR3 loop spans 15 amino acids. Germline CDR1 KGHDR, CDR2 SFDVKD. The CDR3 nucleotides are TGTGCCACCAGTGATCCCGGACAGGGGACCAATGAGCAGTTCTTC. Amino acid sequence: CATSDPGQGTNEQFF.

There are a few counts of this clonotype. V gene TRBV6-5 combines with J gene TRBJ2-7; D unresolved. The length of the CDR3 is 15 residues. Trimming pared 4 bases from V and 2 bases from J, leaving 15 bases between. Looked up from germline, CDR1 is MNHEY and CDR2 is SVGAGI. The CDR3 DNA reads as TGTGCCAGCAGTTTCAGGACGGTGAGGACCTACGAGCAGTACTTC. Its protein is CASSFRTVRTYEQYF.

This clonotype appeared a few times. This sequence joins TRBV4-3 and TRBJ1-2; 7 nucleotides line up with TRBD1. The junction had 5 bases not matched to a gene; V was cut back by 0 bases and J by 4 bases. CDR1 LGHNA and CDR2 YSLEER come from the germline V gene. CDR3 size: 15 residues. In DNA, the CDR3 is TGCGCCAGCAGCCAAGAAACAGGGGAAGGCTATGGCTACACCTTC. It translates to CASSQETGEGYGYTF.

J is TRBJ2-7 and V is TRBV20-1; TRBD2 matches 7 bases. Germline loops: CDR1 DFQATT, CDR2 SNEGSKA (reference sequence). The CDR3 spans 13 residues. The V and J ends lost 6 bases and 6 bases, in that order; junction bases with no gene match: 11. In DNA form, the CDR3 reads TGCAGTGCGGTCGGGAGGCCATCTTCCGAGCAGTACTTC. It yields the protein CSAVGRPSSEQYF.

This clonotype has a handful of counts. The rearrangement links TRBV6-2 or TRBV6-3 to TRBJ1-2, with D uncertain. CDR3 length equals 15 residues. Germline V gene lookup returns CDR1 MNHEY and CDR2 SVGEGT. Trimming removed 6 bases at V and 4 bases at J, with 18 bases between. The CDR3 bases are TGTGCCAGCAGAACCGGTAATAATCGAATCTATGGCTACACCTTC. Translated: CASRTGNNRIYGYTF.

The gene calls are TRBV19 and TRBJ2-1; TRBD2 aligns across 8 bases. This CDR3 comprises 15 residues. CDR1 LNHDA and CDR2 SQIVND come from the germline V gene (reference sequence). Unmatched junction bases numbered 7, after V lost 2 bases and J lost 7 bases. The CDR3 region has the DNA TGTGCCAGTAGTATATCAACGGGGGGGCAGAATGAGCAGTTCTTC. Its translation: CASSISTGGQNEQFF.

The chain uses TRBV6-1 and TRBJ2-1; TRBD1 matches at 9 bases. The CDR3 extends over 15 amino acids. Per the germline V gene, CDR1 is MNHNS and CDR2 is SASEGT. V dropped 6 bases and J dropped 3; count of bases not matched to a gene: 6. The CDR3 is CASRAGQGNYNEQFF. CDR3 DNA: TGTGCCAGCAGAGCGGGACAGGGTAACTACAATGAGCAGTTCTTC.

The CDR3 DNA reads as TGTGCCAGCAGCATAAGACCGGGACTAGCGGGGGGCCAGAGCTCCTACGAGCAGTACTTC. Translating gives CASSIRPGLAGGQSSYEQYF. This sequence joins TRBV4-2 and TRBJ2-7; 15 bases line up with TRBD2. The CDR3 is made up of 20 amino acids. The trim removed 5 bases at V and 0 bases at J, leaving 14 bases unmatched. Germline V gene data show CDR1 as LGHNA and CDR2 as YNFKEQ.

The V call is TRBV30, the J call TRBJ1-5; possible D gene TRBD1, 5 bases. V was clipped by 8 bases and J by 3 bases, with 14 bases between them. Germline loops: CDR1 GTSNPN, CDR2 SVGIG (reference sequence). CDR3 length equals 13 residues. The CDR3 DNA is TGTGCCCTGTCGGGGGGGGACAATCAGCCCCAGCATTTT. Its protein product is CALSGGDNQPQHF.

This clonotype was observed a few times. The rearrangement links TRBV6-2 or TRBV6-3 to TRBJ2-2; 8 bases fit TRBD2. This CDR3 has 15 amino acids. The ends lost 10 bases at V and 4 bases at J; junction bases unmatched: 11. Germline V gene data show CDR1 as MNHEY and CDR2 as SVGEGT. In DNA, the CDR3 is TGTGCCACCAAAAGAACGGGGGGGCTCACCGGGGAGCTGTTTTTT. Protein: CATKRTGGLTGELFF.

The chain employs TRBV30 and TRBJ2-5, with TRBD2 identical over 8 bases. CDR3 length: 14 residues. V trimming: 0 bases; J trimming: 6 bases; junction bases outside the gene matches: 6. Germline V gene lookup returns CDR1 GTSNPN and CDR2 SVGIG (reference sequence). The CDR3 is CAWSVFGGGKTQYF. CDR3 in DNA: TGTGCCTGGAGTGTATTCGGGGGGGGAAAGACCCAGTACTTC.

This rearrangement joins TRBV4-3 to TRBJ1-2; D not resolved. Germline-derived CDR1 and CDR2 are LGHNA and YSLEER. The CDR3 spans 15 residues. The V end was cut by 0 bases, the J end by 4 bases, with 12 bases between. In DNA form, the CDR3 reads TGCGCCAGCAGCCAAGATGTCCAGGCGCCCTATGGCTACACCTTC. Translating it yields CASSQDVQAPYGYTF.

The genes are TRBV28 and TRBJ2-2; 8 bases line up with TRBD1. Trimming took 5 bases from V and 1 from J; bases not matched to a gene: 6. Germline-derived CDR1 and CDR2 are MDHEN and SYDVKM. CDR3 length: 16 amino acids. CDR3: CASSATGQENTGELFF. The CDR3 coding sequence is TGTGCCAGCAGTGCCACGGGACAGGAGAACACCGGGGAGCTGTTTTTT.

This clonotype was counted a few times. The rearrangement uses TRBV6-1 and TRBJ2-6, with D hard to call. Germline V gives CDR1 MNHNS, CDR2 SASEGT. The CDR3 contains 15 residues. V gave up 4 bases and J gave up 4 bases, with 11 bases separating them. The CDR3 sequence is CASSVRQSGANVLTF. The CDR3 DNA sequence: TGTGCCAGCAGTGTAAGGCAATCCGGGGCCAACGTCCTGACTTTC.

The chain employs TRBV27 and TRBJ2-5, with D possibly matching TRBD2 (7 bases). The CDR3 loop spans 15 amino acids. V lost 6 bases to trimming and J lost 1 base, with 15 bases between them. The V gene's germline CDR1 is MNHEY and CDR2 SMNVEV (reference sequence). The CDR3 sequence: CASRAGAYSQETQYF. The CDR3 DNA reads as TGTGCCAGCAGGGCGGGGGCCTACAGCCAAGAGACCCAGTACTTC.

This clonotype was counted a few times. The chain carries TRBV5-1 and TRBJ1-5, with 7 bases that match TRBD1. V was pared by 8 bases and J by 6 bases, with 14 bases of the junction left unmatched. CDR1 and CDR2 from the germline V gene are SGHRS and YFSETQ. CDR3 size: 15 residues. The CDR3 DNA is TGCGCCAGTCATCCTAGACAGGGAGGCACTCAGCCCCAGCATTTT. This translates into CASHPRQGGTQPQHF.

The chain has TRBV5-1 and TRBJ2-4; TRBD1 aligns across 10 bases. The CDR3 is 16 residues long. The germline CDR1 and CDR2 sequences are SGHRS and YFSETQ. The V and J ends lost 4 bases and 5 bases, in that order; junction bases with no gene match: 9. CDR3 bases: TGCGCCAGCAGCGGGCGGACAGGGGGTCAGGAAAACATTCAGTACTTC. Translation gives CASSGRTGGQENIQYF.

The V gene is TRBV2, the J gene TRBJ2-7; D gene ambiguous. The CDR3 runs 14 residues. The germline V gene encodes CDR1 SNHLY and CDR2 FYNNEI. Trimming removed 8 bases from V and 1 base from J, with 15 bases in between. The CDR3 nucleotides are TGTGCCAGCGTCTACAATCGTATTTCCTACGAGCAGTACTTC. Translated, it gives CASVYNRISYEQYF.